This T cell receptor beta chain was sequenced in a study of human T cells and chemical hapten exposure. TCRdb re-derived calls from the RACE reads in MiXCR, one entry per CDR3 protein. The sample yields tens of thousands of distinct CDR3 sequences, around 11% seen once. Time point indicated: patch test 1, 2 weeks after DPC sensitization. Treatment noted: therapeutic diphenylcyclopropenone sensitization with weekly scalp DPC. Sequences were derived from whole blood, sampled in connection with sensitization to the hapten diphenylcyclopropenone (DPC). The clonotype was recovered from a woman between 45 and 60 years old with alopecia areata. Some clones in this sample may be carry-over from other donors' samples.

This CDR3 reads CASSRGGQETQYF. The DNA of the CDR3 is TGTGCCAGCAGCCGCGGAGGGCAAGAGACCCAGTACTTC. The chain is built from TRBV7-9 and TRBJ2-5; tentative D call: TRBD2 (6 bases). In germline, CDR1 is SEHNR, CDR2 FQNEAQ (reference sequence). V shed 5 bases and J shed 2 bases, with 9 bases lying between them. The CDR3 has 13 residues.